This is a list of T cell receptor beta chains from one sample in a study of neurological immune-mediated disorders. TCRdb reanalysed the 5' RACE reads using MiXCR and keeps one entry per CDR3 protein. The repertoire consists of 45,000 to 60,000 distinct CDR3 sequences, with more than 9.5% occurring once and the leading ten covering approximately 9%. Sequenced sample: PBMCs. The receptors come from a male donor with HTLV-1-associated myelopathy (HAM/TSP). CDR3s include the opening cysteine and the closing phenylalanine or tryptophan. D genes are given only for firm matches. Where a row states a size, it is once, few, many or the class of an expanded clone; other rows omit it.

d_call | j_call | v_call | clone_size | cdr3_aa | cdr3_nt
NA | TRBJ2-1 | TRBV29-1 | many | CSVGLGGGEQFF | TGCAGCGTAGGACTAGGGGGCGGTGAGCAGTTCTTC
NA | TRBJ1-2 | TRBV20-1 | many | CSVRTPAPQGYTF | TGCAGTGTAAGAACCCCTGCCCCCCAGGGCTACACCTTC
TRBD1 | TRBJ1-5 | TRBV20-1 | many | CSARDPRGEGQPQHF | TGCAGTGCTAGAGATCCCAGGGGGGAGGGTCAGCCCCAGCATTTT
NA | TRBJ1-2 | TRBV11-1 | few | CASSLESGKYGYTF | TGTGCCAGCAGCTTAGAATCAGGGAAGTATGGCTACACCTTC
NA | TRBJ1-1 | TRBV6-6 | many | CASSYGGGGAFF | TGTGCCAGCAGTTACGGTGGGGGGGGAGCTTTCTTT
NA | TRBJ2-3 | TRBV20-1 | many | CSARDALGLTWDTQYF | TGCAGTGCTAGGGACGCTCTAGGTTTGACTTGGGATACGCAGTATTTT
NA | TRBJ2-5 | TRBV6-2/TRBV6-3 | many | CASSRDTEETQYF | TGTGCCAGCAGCAGGGACACGGAAGAGACCCAGTACTTC
NA | TRBJ1-2 | TRBV7-9 | NA | CASIQSNYGYTF | TGTGCCAGCATACAGAGCAACTATGGCTACACCTTC
TRBD2 | TRBJ2-3 | TRBV20-1 | many | CSADGRLAPDTQYF | TGCAGTGCCGACGGAAGACTAGCCCCAGATACGCAGTATTTT
NA | TRBJ1-4 | TRBV20-1 | NA | CSVTTRNEKLFF | TGCAGTGTGACAACACGTAATGAAAAACTGTTTTTT
NA | TRBJ1-1 | TRBV7-2 | many | CASSPRGGTEAFF | TGTGCCAGCAGCCCCCGGGGGGGTACTGAAGCTTTCTTT
NA | TRBJ2-5 | TRBV5-1 | many | CASSLGFEETQYF | TGCGCCAGCAGCTTGGGGTTCGAAGAGACCCAGTACTTC
TRBD1 | TRBJ1-5 | TRBV5-6 | many | CASSLTTGSQPQHF | TGTGCCAGCAGCTTGACGACAGGGTCTCAGCCCCAGCATTTT
NA | TRBJ2-5 | TRBV15 | many | CATSREAALGGETQYF | TGTGCCACCAGCAGAGAGGCAGCCCTGGGTGGAGAGACCCAGTACTTC
NA | TRBJ2-2 | TRBV9 | many | CASSVGGMAGELFF | TGTGCCAGCAGCGTGGGGGGTATGGCCGGGGAGCTGTTTTTT
NA | TRBJ2-1 | TRBV6-5 | many | CASSYNDSPGQGGQFF | TGTGCCAGCAGTTACAACGACTCTCCGGGACAAGGGGGGCAGTTCTTC
NA | TRBJ1-1 | TRBV3-1 | many | CASSQPGMNTEAFF | TGTGCCAGCAGCCAACCAGGTATGAACACTGAAGCTTTCTTT
NA | TRBJ1-1 | TRBV29-1 | many | CSVGNHGNTEAFF | TGCAGCGTAGGCAATCATGGGAACACTGAAGCTTTCTTT
TRBD1 | TRBJ1-1 | TRBV4-3 | many | CASSQRQGTATEAFF | TGCGCCAGCAGCCAGAGACAGGGGACCGCTACTGAAGCTTTCTTT
NA | TRBJ1-5 | TRBV6-2/TRBV6-3 | NA | CASSPGLQRHQPQHF | TGTGCCAGCAGCCCGGGGCTCCAGAGGCATCAGCCCCAGCATTTT
TRBD1 | TRBJ1-5 | TRBV5-6 | medium-sized | CASSLRGQGNQPQHF | TGTGCCAGCAGCTTGCGGGGACAGGGCAATCAGCCCCAGCATTTT
NA | TRBJ2-2 | TRBV18 | few | CASSRQGQRDTGELFF | TGTGCCAGCTCACGACAAGGACAGAGGGACACCGGGGAGCTGTTTTTT
NA | TRBJ2-2 | TRBV7-9 | many | CASSFQGFGELFF | TGTGCCAGCAGCTTCCAGGGGTTCGGGGAGCTGTTTTTT
TRBD2 | TRBJ2-1 | TRBV5-5 | many | CASSPGVAGGIYNEQFF | TGTGCCAGCAGCCCTGGGGTAGCGGGGGGGATATACAATGAGCAGTTCTTC
NA | TRBJ2-5 | TRBV20-1 | many | CSARRPLTEDYPQETQYF | TGCAGTGCCCGCCGACCCCTCACAGAAGACTATCCCCAAGAGACCCAGTACTTC
TRBD1 | TRBJ2-4 | TRBV12-3/TRBV12-4 | NA | CASSFLPGQGGDIQYF | TGTGCCAGCAGTTTCCTCCCGGGACAGGGTGGGGACATTCAGTACTTC
NA | TRBJ2-3 | TRBV5-5 | NA | CASSLPSVAQRTDTQYF | TGTGCCAGCAGCCTGCCCTCGGTAGCCCAACGCACAGATACGCAGTATTTT